This T cell receptor (beta chain) was recovered during a study of STAT5B mutations in CD4+ large granular lymphocyte leukemia (dated by TCRdb to between 2020 and 2023). With regard to the full study: Among healthy controls, the CDR3 'QG' motif was associated with a particular HLA allele. The TCRbeta repertoires of CD4+ T-cell large granular lymphocyte leukemia patients were compared with the TCRbeta repertoires of healthy blood donors. Flow cytometry on FACSCanto II or FACSVerse confirmed that purified fractions exceeded 95% purity among lymphocytes.

TCRbeta rearrangements were sequenced from genomic DNA using the immunoSEQ assay at survey resolution. The original pipeline was this. In the TCR sequencing data, the smallest productive clonotype frequency that could be detected was 2.59 x 10-5. Only productive TCRbeta rearrangements, defined as complete and in-frame sequences, were included in the analyses. Sample clonality was computed as Simpson clonality in the immunoSEQ Analyzer version 3.0. Clones were binned by frequency as very rare, small, medium, large (1-20%) or hyperexpanded (>20%). Generation probabilities were estimated with OLGA 1.2.3, V-gene circos plots were made with VDJtools, specificities were searched in VDJdb, and CDR3 motifs were identified with GLIPH. TCRdb took over this immuneACCESS table, retaining in-frame rearrangements with V and J assigned. Such tables are incomplete; in checked studies, under half of the missing clones stem from an unresolved V gene, and the remainder is unexplained. V and J calls and clone size are given by that table; D and trimming were obtained from the DNA. Recorded for this sample are about 24,000 clones; about two thirds of them occurred a single time. About 0.6% of the sample is in the top ten clones.

What the research found in general, with its limitations: Compared with healthy CD4+ repertoires, CD4-sorted patient repertoires appeared more clonal, and this difference remained even after the putative leukemic clones were removed. Enrichment of TRBV06-family usage was observed among the top patient clones (8/27) relative to healthy controls (2/35). The main leukemic clonotypes were found to be private to each patient, although 25% to 30% of the main leukemic clonotypes were detected at low frequency in the non-leukemic repertoires of other patients. Data were not HLA-matched; higher clonality in CD4+ versus CD8+ T-LGLL could reflect the relatively small sample size.

The healthy controls were 37 blood donors, and the buffy coats of these donors were supplied by the Finnish Red Cross blood service. All TCR-sequenced material derived from peripheral blood: patient blood samples and healthy donor buffy coats. Peripheral blood mononuclear cells were isolated by Ficoll-Hypaque gradient centrifugation. Magnetic purification was used to isolate CD4+ cells from the buffy coats of the healthy controls. The Gentra Puregene Cell and Tissue kit was used for genomic DNA extraction, and quantification was performed on a Qubit 2.0 fluorometer. To note about this clone: The clone's antigen remains unknown. No qualities accompany the bases; no much larger clone lies one base away.

The germline V gene encodes CDR1 GTSNPN and CDR2 SVGIG (reference sequence). The junction shows trimming of 0 bases on V and 7 bases on J, plus 9 bases between the germline ends. The CDR3 has 12 amino acids, counting the end cysteine and phenylalanine. Of the read, only the CDR3 DNA is kept; its 36 bases are in frame from base 1. The sequence links TRBV30 to TRBJ1-2; no D gene can be assigned with confidence. The receptor's source is a human donor in good health. The sample was CD4+ T cells from blood buffy coats. This receptor carries the CDR3 CAWSVRIAGYTF. The sequence in DNA is TGTGCCTGGAGTGTACGTATAGCTGGCTACACCTTC.